These T cell receptor beta chains were read from a single sample in a study of blood T cell repertoires in COVID-19. Here immunoSEQ multiplex PCR was the method, and the copy in TCRdb shows in-frame clones only, minus some. The data hold approximately 11,000 clones, with roughly 80% observed a single time. Sequencing was carried out using peripheral blood. Receptors originate from a human donor in a cohort sampled during active COVID-19. Each CDR3 is given with its conserved first and last residue. D genes are given only for firm matches. Size is stated for part of the rows, as once, few or many counts, or as a class when the clone is expanded.

v_call	clone_size	d_call	j_call	cdr3_aa	cdr3_nt
TRBV18	.	TRBD2	TRBJ2-1	CASSTRTSGFNEQFF	TGTGCCAGCTCAACAAGGACTAGCGGATTCAATGAGCAGTTCTTC
TRBV7-3	.	.	TRBJ2-7	CASSLIAEASYEQYF	TGTGCCAGCAGCTTAATTGCGGAGGCCTCCTACGAGCAGTACTTC
TRBV30	.	TRBD2	TRBJ2-1	CAWRTRLAGGDEQFF	TGTGCCTGGAGGACGAGGCTAGCGGGAGGCGATGAGCAGTTCTTC
TRBV9	few	TRBD1	TRBJ1-2	CASSDGQGIYGYTF	TGTGCCAGCAGCGATGGACAGGGTATCTATGGCTACACCTTC
TRBV9	few	TRBD1	TRBJ2-1	CASSARTGANEQFF	TGTGCCAGCAGCGCACGGACAGGGGCCAATGAGCAGTTCTTC
TRBV6-5	.	TRBD1	TRBJ1-2	CASRGDRANGYTF	TGTGCCAGCAGGGGGGACAGGGCTAATGGCTACACCTTC
TRBV19	.	.	TRBJ1-4	CASSFRFIGGLNEKLFF	TGTGCCAGTAGTTTTCGGTTTATTGGGGGCCTCAATGAAAAACTGTTTTTT
TRBV6-2/TRBV6-3	.	TRBD2	TRBJ2-7	CASSYRVAGGPYYEQYF	TGTGCCAGCAGTTATAGAGTAGCGGGAGGGCCGTATTACGAGCAGTACTTC
TRBV5-1	.	TRBD2	TRBJ2-5	CASSLAGVWGETQYF	TGCGCCAGCAGTCTAGCGGGAGTGTGGGGAGAGACCCAGTACTTC
TRBV27	.	TRBD1	TRBJ1-6	CASRRTGQQNSPLHF	TGTGCCAGCAGACGGACAGGGCAGCAAAATTCACCCCTCCACTTT
TRBV6-5	once	TRBD1	TRBJ1-4	CASSLVTGKKLFF	TGTGCCAGCAGTCTAGTGACAGGGAAAAAACTGTTTTTT
TRBV2	once	TRBD1	TRBJ1-1	CASSAPSPLGQGDTEAFF	TGTGCCAGCAGCGCACCCTCCCCCCTGGGACAGGGCGATACTGAAGCTTTCTTT
TRBV19	.	.	TRBJ2-7	CASSLVEGYEQYF	TGTGCCAGTAGCCTAGTAGAAGGCTACGAGCAGTACTTC
TRBV7-8	.	TRBD2	TRBJ2-7	CASSGLAEQYF	TGTGCCAGCAGCGGACTAGCAGAGCAGTACTTC
TRBV9	.	TRBD2	TRBJ2-7	CASSGAGGPSIYEQYF	TGTGCCAGCAGCGGCGCGGGAGGGCCCTCAATATACGAGCAGTACTTC
TRBV29-1	.	TRBD1	TRBJ2-7	CSAFNSGTGAYEQYF	TGCAGCGCATTTAACTCCGGGACAGGGGCCTACGAGCAGTACTTC
TRBV18	once	.	TRBJ2-5	CASSPPSGRQGETQYF	TGTGCCAGCTCACCACCCAGCGGGAGACAGGGAGAGACCCAGTACTTC
TRBV30	once	.	TRBJ1-4	CAWSQGLREKLFF	TGTGCCTGGAGCCAGGGGCTTAGGGAAAAACTGTTTTTT
TRBV14	.	TRBD2	TRBJ2-2	CASSQLRGLAGLNTGELFF	TGTGCCAGCAGCCAACTTCGGGGACTAGCGGGCTTGAACACCGGGGAGCTGTTTTTT
TRBV6-5	.	TRBD1	TRBJ2-7	CASSYLDGTGGYEQYF	TGTGCCAGCAGTTACCTCGACGGGACAGGGGGCTACGAGCAGTACTTC
TRBV30	.	.	TRBJ2-1	CAWSVRGSSYNEQFF	TGTGCCTGGAGTGTACGGGGGAGCTCCTACAATGAGCAGTTCTTC
TRBV9	.	.	TRBJ2-7	CASSVGLPNRAGEPYEQYF	TGTGCCAGCAGCGTAGGTCTCCCTAACAGGGCCGGGGAACCCTACGAGCAGTACTTC
TRBV2	few	.	TRBJ1-6	CASTRGGSPLHF	TGTGCCAGCACCAGGGGAGGGTCACCCCTCCACTTT
TRBV6-5	.	.	TRBJ1-6	CASSLGGGGNSPLHF	TGTGCCAGCAGTTTGGGGGGAGGCGGGAATTCACCCCTCCACTTT
TRBV30	.	.	TRBJ2-2	CAWSVYGGGTRAGELFF	TGTGCCTGGAGTGTTTACGGTGGTGGGACAAGGGCCGGGGAGCTGTTTTTT
TRBV6-6	once	.	TRBJ2-7	CASSWFGGNDEQYF	TGTGCCAGCAGTTGGTTTGGGGGCAACGACGAGCAGTACTTC
TRBV29-1	.	TRBD2	TRBJ2-1	CSVRASGVYNEQFF	TGCAGCGTTCGGGCTAGCGGGGTTTACAATGAGCAGTTCTTC
TRBV27	once	TRBD1	TRBJ2-1	CASRDRDEQFF	TGTGCCAGCAGGGACAGGGATGAGCAGTTCTTC
TRBV3-1/TRBV3-2	.	.	TRBJ2-7	CASSQGPNRNEQYF	TGTGCCAGCAGCCAAGGGCCAAACCGAAACGAGCAGTACTTC
TRBV7-3	few	TRBD2	TRBJ2-3	CASSPLAGVGDTQYF	TGTGCCAGCAGCCCTTTAGCGGGAGTGGGAGATACGCAGTATTTT
TRBV9	.	TRBD1	TRBJ2-7	CASSAGQDSYEQYF	TGTGCCAGCAGCGCGGGACAGGACTCCTACGAGCAGTACTTC
TRBV18	.	.	TRBJ2-3	CASSPLRGLGTDTQYF	TGTGCCAGCTCACCCCTCAGGGGTCTTGGCACAGATACGCAGTATTTT
TRBV20-1	.	.	TRBJ1-2	CSARFGVGYTF	TGCAGTGCTAGATTCGGAGTCGGCTACACCTTC
TRBV2	.	TRBD2	TRBJ2-7	CASSEAGGSSYEQYF	TGTGCCAGCAGCGAAGCGGGAGGGAGCTCCTACGAGCAGTACTTC
TRBV5-1	.	TRBD1	TRBJ1-3	CASSLVGQAGNTIYF	TGCGCCAGCAGCTTGGTTGGACAGGCTGGAAACACCATATATTTT
TRBV28	.	TRBD1	TRBJ1-5	CASSTGGYQPQHF	TGTGCCAGCAGTACAGGGGGCTATCAGCCCCAGCATTTT
TRBV14	.	TRBD2	TRBJ2-1	CASSGGTSGSLPHEQFF	TGTGCCAGCAGCGGAGGGACTAGCGGGAGTCTCCCCCATGAGCAGTTCTTC
TRBV7-9	.	.	TRBJ2-7	CASSSRTVGYEQYF	TGTGCCAGCAGCTCAAGGACTGTTGGGTACGAGCAGTACTTC
TRBV6-1	few	TRBD1	TRBJ1-4	CASSERTGDNEKLFF	TGTGCCAGCAGTGAAAGGACAGGAGACAATGAAAAACTGTTTTTT
TRBV6-1	.	TRBD2	TRBJ2-3	CASSELAGGPDTQYF	TGTGCCAGCAGTGAATTAGCGGGAGGGCCAGATACGCAGTATTTT
TRBV10-2	.	.	TRBJ2-7	CASSETNLKAAYEQYF	TGCGCCAGCAGTGAGACGAATTTAAAAGCGGCCTACGAGCAGTACTTC
TRBV30	.	.	TRBJ1-6	CAWRAGSSYNSPLHF	TGTGCCTGGAGGGCGGGGAGCTCCTATAATTCACCCCTCCACTTT
TRBV29-1	.	TRBD1	TRBJ2-2	CSADRAGAGELFF	TGCAGCGCCGACAGGGCTGGCGCCGGGGAGCTGTTTTTT
TRBV6-1	.	.	TRBJ2-6	CASSEAALAGSGANVLTF	TGTGCCAGCAGTGAAGCTGCCCTGGCGGGGTCTGGGGCCAACGTCCTGACTTTC
TRBV7-9	.	TRBD1	TRBJ2-5	CASSSQGSFQETQYF	TGTGCCAGCAGCTCACAGGGGTCTTTCCAAGAGACCCAGTACTTC
TRBV7-7	few	.	TRBJ1-3	CASSPSEGESGNTIYF	TGTGCCAGCAGCCCCTCCGAGGGGGAATCTGGAAACACCATATATTTT
TRBV12-3/TRBV12-4	.	.	TRBJ2-5	CASSLSGQETQYF	TGTGCCAGCAGTTTAAGCGGCCAAGAGACCCAGTACTTC
TRBV15	.	TRBD2	TRBJ2-3	CATGWGAGGSTDTQYF	TGTGCCACCGGGTGGGGCGCGGGAGGGAGCACAGATACGCAGTATTTT
TRBV19	.	TRBD1	TRBJ2-3	CASRDRGLTDTQYF	TGTGCCAGTAGGGACAGGGGCCTCACAGATACGCAGTATTTT
TRBV19	.	TRBD1	TRBJ2-5	CASSKGQGRETQYF	TGTGCCAGTAGTAAAGGACAGGGTAGGGAGACCCAGTACTTC
TRBV24-1	.	.	TRBJ1-4	CATSDGIGGAVF	TGTGCCACCAGTGACGGCATAGGAGGCGCGGTTTTT
TRBV5-1	.	.	TRBJ1-5	CASSLESGNQPQHF	TGCGCCAGCAGCTTGGAGTCGGGCAATCAGCCCCAGCATTTT
TRBV6-5	.	.	TRBJ1-2	CASRRTALVGYTF	TGTGCCAGCAGACGGACAGCCTTGGTTGGCTACACCTTC
TRBV9	.	TRBD2	TRBJ2-1	CASQGLGGNEQFF	TGTGCCAGCCAAGGACTAGGAGGGAATGAGCAGTTCTTC